This T cell receptor (beta chain) was recovered during a study of cytomegalovirus exposure and HLA in healthy donors. The CDR3 contains 17 residues. With 6 bases removed from V and 1 base from J, the gap between germline ends came to 19 bases. Germline V lookup: CDR1 MGHDK, CDR2 SYGVNS. Profiled with immunoSEQ multiplex PCR; TCRdb holds only in-frame clones, not every one. The table has 120,000 to 150,000 clones, roughly nine tenths seen once; the top ten hold nearly 3%. The source is a young man in good health and CMV-seronegative. The V call is TRBV25-1, the J call TRBJ2-4; D possibly corresponds to TRBD2 (7 bases). The material sequenced was PBMCs. The CDR3 sequence is CASSNSRGGAAKNIQYF. The CDR3 DNA reads as TGTGCCAGCAGCAATTCGAGGGGGGGTGCGGCCAAAAACATTCAGTACTTC.